One sample yielded the 10 T cell receptor beta chains listed below, sequenced in a study of blood T cells in healthy people across ages. Together with a sample-barcoded 5' primer, a J-beta primer mix was included in a second PCR lasting about 7 to 11 cycles. TCRdb re-called the 5' RACE reads with MiXCR, one entry per CDR3 protein. The top ten hold approximately 20% of the sample, which has hundreds of thousands of distinct CDR3 sequences, nearly 60% seen once. The specimen was blood. These receptors came from a man aged 25-40 years in good health.

This clonotype was counted between two and nine times. The chain couples TRBV29-1 to TRBJ2-5, with TRBD1 matching 10 bases. Judging by the DNA end, TRBJ2-7 fits better; the J call may be wrong. This CDR3 region has 15 residues. CDR1 is SQVTM and CDR2 is ANQGSEA in the germline V gene. The CDR3 DNA reads TGCAGCGTTGCGAGGACAGGGGGATTTCCCAGCGAGCAGTACTTC. It yields the protein CSVARTGGFPSEQYF.

The V and J genes are TRBV24-1 and TRBJ2-1; D remains ambiguous. Germline V gene sequence: CDR1 KGHDR, CDR2 SFDVKD. V lost 5 bases and J lost 4, with 5 bases in between. The length of the CDR3 is 12 residues. The CDR3, as DNA: TGTGCCACCAGTGTTGGGTACAATGAGCAGTTCTTC. This translates into CATSVGYNEQFF.

The chain combines TRBV2 with TRBJ1-5; D gene uncertain. V was pared by 6 bases and J by 9 bases, with 21 bases between. Per germline, CDR1 SNHLY and CDR2 FYNNEI. The CDR3 is made up of 15 amino acids. DNA for the CDR3: TGTGCCAGCAGCCCCGAAGGGTTTCCCCAATCGCCCCAGCATTTT. Translating it yields CASSPEGFPQSPQHF.

The J gene is TRBJ2-1, the V gene TRBV15; 7 bases are a match to TRBD1. The CDR3 extends over 15 amino acids. The V and J ends lost 4 bases and 10 bases, in that order; junction bases with no gene match: 13. The germline V gene has CDR1 LNHNV and CDR2 YYDKDF (reference sequence). CDR3 loop: CATSNRTGQADEQFF. CDR3 bases: TGTGCCACCAGCAACCGCACAGGACAGGCCGACGAGCAGTTCTTC.

This clonotype was seen more than once but under ten times. V is TRBV4-2 and J is TRBJ1-1; D remains ambiguous. This CDR3 has 13 residues. Germline V gene data show CDR1 as LGHNA and CDR2 as YNFKEQ. Trimming shortened V by 2 bases and J by 3 bases, and 7 bases separated the two germline ends. CDR3 in DNA: TGTGCCAGCAGCCAATTTCGGGACACTGAAGCTTTCTTT. It translates to CASSQFRDTEAFF.

This clonotype was detected a few times. The chain links TRBV6-2 or TRBV6-3 to TRBJ2-5; TRBD2 matches at 8 bases. Near its end, the DNA agrees better with TRBJ2-7, so the J call may be wrong. Germline CDR1 and CDR2: MNHEY and SVGEGT. The CDR3 extends over 14 amino acids. The CDR3 DNA sequence: TGTGCCAGCACCAAGGGACTAGTCGGCTACGAGCAGTACTTC. Translated, it gives CASTKGLVGYEQYF.

The chain joins TRBV28 to TRBJ2-2; a possible D gene is TRBD2 (7 bases). CDR1 and CDR2 from the germline V gene are MDHEN and SYDVKM. Trimming cost V 6 bases and J 5 bases, with 19 bases left between them. This CDR3 region has 16 residues. The CDR3 loop is CASSLGGAGRTGELFF. CDR3 sequence (DNA): TGTGCCAGCAGCCTTGGGGGGGCAGGGAGAACCGGGGAGCTGTTTTTT.

The chain employs TRBV29-1 and TRBJ2-1; no definite D call. Trimming removed 8 bases at V and 8 bases at J, with 19 bases between. This CDR3 region has 13 residues. Germline V CDR1 and CDR2: SQVTM, ANQGSEA. The CDR3 DNA follows: TGCAGCTCGGCCGCCTTCGGATACGATGAGCAGTTCTTC. Residues: CSSAAFGYDEQFF.

The chain couples TRBV7-2 to TRBJ2-4, with a possible D match to TRBD1 (6 bases). The J call could be wrong; TRBJ2-7 is a better fit for the DNA end. Germline lookup yields CDR1 SGHTA and CDR2 FQGNSA. CDR3 length: 15 residues. The CDR3 DNA sequence: TGTGCCAGCAGCTCGCGGGCAGGGGCTGACGACGAGCAGTACTTC. It encodes CASSSRAGADDEQYF.

The chain carries TRBV6-2 or TRBV6-3 and TRBJ1-1; 8 nucleotides agree with TRBD1. The germline V gene has CDR1 MNHEY and CDR2 SVGEGT. CDR3 size: 15 residues. J gave up 0 bases and V 8 bases, and 8 bases lay outside the gene matches. The CDR3 coding sequence is TGTGCCAGCCGAACAGGGGACAGGATGAACACTGAAGCTTTCTTT. This gives the protein CASRTGDRMNTEAFF.